Sequencing of this T cell receptor (beta chain) was carried out in a study of T-cell reconstitution after alpha-beta-depleted transplantation in children. Between the trimmed V and J ends, which lost 7 bases and 9 bases, there was a span of 28 bases. The CDR3 loop spans 16 amino acids. Unique molecular identifiers were incorporated when the TCRbeta library was constructed. From the PCR reads, TCRdb called clonotypes with MiXCR, one entry per CDR3 protein. Altogether about 610,000 distinct CDR3 sequences are present, about 11% being singletons, with the ten largest covering roughly 3.9%. Sample: PBMCs from the stem cell graft donor, taken from the stem cell graft. The V and J genes are TRBV12-3 or TRBV12-4 and TRBJ2-7; no firm D call. The sequence was collected from a human donor who donated a stem cell graft to a child with acute myeloid leukemia. The DNA of the CDR3 is TGTGCCAGCACCCCGTCGGGTGGTCAGGTTACGTCGGGGCAGTACTTC. It yields the protein CASTPSGGQVTSGQYF.